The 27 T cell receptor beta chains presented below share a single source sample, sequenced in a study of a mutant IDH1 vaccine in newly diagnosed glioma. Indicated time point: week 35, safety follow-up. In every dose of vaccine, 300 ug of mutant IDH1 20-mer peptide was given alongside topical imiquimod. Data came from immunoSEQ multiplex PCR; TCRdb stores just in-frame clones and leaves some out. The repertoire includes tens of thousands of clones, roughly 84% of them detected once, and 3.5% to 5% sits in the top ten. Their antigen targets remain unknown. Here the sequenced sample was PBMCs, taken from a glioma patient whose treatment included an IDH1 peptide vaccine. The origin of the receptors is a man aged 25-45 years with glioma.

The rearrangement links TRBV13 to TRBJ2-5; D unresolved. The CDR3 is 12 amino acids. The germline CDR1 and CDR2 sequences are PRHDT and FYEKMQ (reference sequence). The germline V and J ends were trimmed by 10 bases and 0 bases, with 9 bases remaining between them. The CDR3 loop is CATSVYQETQYF. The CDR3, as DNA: TGTGCCACCTCTGTGTACCAAGAGACCCAGTACTTC.

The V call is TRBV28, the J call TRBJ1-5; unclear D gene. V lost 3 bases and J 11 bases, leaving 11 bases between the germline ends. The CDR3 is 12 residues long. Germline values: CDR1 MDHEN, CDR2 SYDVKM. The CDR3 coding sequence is TGTGCCAGCAGTTTGTTCCCCGGGGCCCAGCATTTT. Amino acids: CASSLFPGAQHF.

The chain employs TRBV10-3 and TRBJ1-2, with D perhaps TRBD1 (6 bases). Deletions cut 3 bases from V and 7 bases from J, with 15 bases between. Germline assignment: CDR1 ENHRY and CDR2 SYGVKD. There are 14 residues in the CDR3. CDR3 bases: TGTGCCATCAGTGAATCACTACAGGGCGGTGGCTACACCTTC. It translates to CAISESLQGGGYTF.

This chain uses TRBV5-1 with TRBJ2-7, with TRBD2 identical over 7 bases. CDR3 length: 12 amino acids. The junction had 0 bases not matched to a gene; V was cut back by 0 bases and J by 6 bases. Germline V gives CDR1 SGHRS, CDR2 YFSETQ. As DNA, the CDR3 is TGCGCCAGCAGCTTGGGCGGGGGCGAGCAGTACTTC. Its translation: CASSLGGGEQYF.

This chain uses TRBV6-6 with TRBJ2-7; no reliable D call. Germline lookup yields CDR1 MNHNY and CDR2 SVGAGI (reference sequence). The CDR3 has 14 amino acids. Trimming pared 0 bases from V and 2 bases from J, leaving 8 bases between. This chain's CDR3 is CASSYSPGTYEQYF. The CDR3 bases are TGTGCCAGCAGTTACTCGCCTGGAACCTACGAGCAGTACTTC.

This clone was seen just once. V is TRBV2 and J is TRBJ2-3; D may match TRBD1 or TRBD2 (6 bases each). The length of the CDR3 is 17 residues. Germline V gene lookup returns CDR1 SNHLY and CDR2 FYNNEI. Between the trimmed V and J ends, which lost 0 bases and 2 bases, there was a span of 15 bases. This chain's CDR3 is CASSEALGGLNTDTQYF. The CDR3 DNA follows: TGTGCCAGCAGTGAAGCGCTTGGGGGGCTTAACACAGATACGCAGTATTTT.

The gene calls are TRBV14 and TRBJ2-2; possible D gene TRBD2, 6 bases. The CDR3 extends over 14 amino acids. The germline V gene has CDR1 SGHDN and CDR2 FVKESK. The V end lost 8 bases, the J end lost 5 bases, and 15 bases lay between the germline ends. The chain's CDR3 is CASQAGGSTGELFF. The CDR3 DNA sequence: TGTGCCAGCCAAGCCGGGGGAAGTACCGGGGAGCTGTTTTTT.

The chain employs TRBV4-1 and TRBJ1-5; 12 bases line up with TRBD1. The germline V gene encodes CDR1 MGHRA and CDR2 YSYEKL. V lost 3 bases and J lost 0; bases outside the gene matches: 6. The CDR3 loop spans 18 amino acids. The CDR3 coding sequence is TGCGCCAGCAGCCATGGGACAGGGGGCGTCATTAGCAATCAGCCCCAGCATTTT. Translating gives CASSHGTGGVISNQPQHF.

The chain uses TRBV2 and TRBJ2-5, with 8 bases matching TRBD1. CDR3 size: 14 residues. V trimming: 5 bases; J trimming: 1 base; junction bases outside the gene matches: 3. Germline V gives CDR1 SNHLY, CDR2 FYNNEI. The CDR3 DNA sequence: TGTGCCAGCAGTTTCCAGGGGGCCCAAGAGACCCAGTACTTC. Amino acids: CASSFQGAQETQYF.

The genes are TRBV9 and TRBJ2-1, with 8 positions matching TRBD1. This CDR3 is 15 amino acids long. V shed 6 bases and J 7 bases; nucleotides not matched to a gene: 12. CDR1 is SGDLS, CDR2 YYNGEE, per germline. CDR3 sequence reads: CASNGGRTGRNEQFF. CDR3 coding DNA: TGTGCCAGCAACGGGGGTCGGACAGGGAGGAATGAGCAGTTCTTC.

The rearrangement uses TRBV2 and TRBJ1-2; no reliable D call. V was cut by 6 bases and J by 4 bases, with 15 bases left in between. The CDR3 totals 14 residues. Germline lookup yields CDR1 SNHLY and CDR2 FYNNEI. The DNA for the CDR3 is TGTGCCAGCAGCGTGACTGGGGTCCGCTATGGCTACACCTTC. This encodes CASSVTGVRYGYTF.

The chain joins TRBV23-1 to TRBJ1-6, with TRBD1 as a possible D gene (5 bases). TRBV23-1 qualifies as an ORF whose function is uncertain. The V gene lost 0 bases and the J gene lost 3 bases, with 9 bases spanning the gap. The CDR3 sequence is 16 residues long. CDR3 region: CASSQSEGRYNSPLHF. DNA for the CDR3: TGCGCCAGCAGTCAATCCGAGGGACGCTATAATTCACCCCTCCACTTT.

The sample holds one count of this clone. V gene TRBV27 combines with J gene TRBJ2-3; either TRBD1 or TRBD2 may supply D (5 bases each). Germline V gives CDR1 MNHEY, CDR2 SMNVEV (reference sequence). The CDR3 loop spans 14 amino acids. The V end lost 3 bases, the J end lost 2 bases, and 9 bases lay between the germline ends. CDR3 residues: CASSLGRTTDTQYF. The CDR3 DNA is TGTGCCAGCAGTTTGGGACGTACCACAGATACGCAGTATTTT.

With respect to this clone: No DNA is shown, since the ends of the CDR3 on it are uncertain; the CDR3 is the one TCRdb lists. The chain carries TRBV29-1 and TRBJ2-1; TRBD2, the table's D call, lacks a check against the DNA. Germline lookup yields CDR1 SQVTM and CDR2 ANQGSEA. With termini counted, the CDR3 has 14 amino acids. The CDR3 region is CSVLVAGGTSGHLF.

CDR3 nucleotide sequence: TGTGCCAGCAGCTCGGGATTCAACAATGAGCAGTTCTTC. Amino acid sequence: CASSSGFNNEQFF. V usage is TRBV6-6 and J usage is TRBJ2-1; weak D call: TRBD2 (5 bases). The V end was cut by 6 bases, the J end by 5 bases, with 11 bases between. This CDR3 contains 13 residues. Germline CDR1 MNHNY, CDR2 SVGAGI (reference sequence).

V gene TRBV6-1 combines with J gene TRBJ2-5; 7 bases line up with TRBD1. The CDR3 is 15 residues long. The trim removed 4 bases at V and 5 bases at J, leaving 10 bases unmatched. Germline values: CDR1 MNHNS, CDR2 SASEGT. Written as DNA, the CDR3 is TGTGCCAGCAGTGGACTATTGACAGGGTTGGAGACCCAGTACTTC. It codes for CASSGLLTGLETQYF.

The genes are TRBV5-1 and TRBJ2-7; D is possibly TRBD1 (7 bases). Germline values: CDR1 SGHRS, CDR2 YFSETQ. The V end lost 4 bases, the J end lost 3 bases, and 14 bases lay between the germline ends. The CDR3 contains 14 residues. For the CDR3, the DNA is TGCGCCAGCAGCCAGGGGGGACAGATCTACGAGCAGTACTTC. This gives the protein CASSQGGQIYEQYF.

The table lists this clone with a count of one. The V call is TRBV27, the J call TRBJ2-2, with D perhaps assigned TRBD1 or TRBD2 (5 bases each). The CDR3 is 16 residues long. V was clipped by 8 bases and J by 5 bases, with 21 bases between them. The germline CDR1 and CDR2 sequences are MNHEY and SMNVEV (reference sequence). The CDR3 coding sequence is TGTGCCAGCGGGACCACTGGGGTGGGTTGGACCGGGGAGCTGTTTTTT. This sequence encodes CASGTTGVGWTGELFF.

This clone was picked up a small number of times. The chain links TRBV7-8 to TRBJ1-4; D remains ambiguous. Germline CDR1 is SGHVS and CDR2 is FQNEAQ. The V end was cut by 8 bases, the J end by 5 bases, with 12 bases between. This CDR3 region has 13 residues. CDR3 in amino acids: CASANSLNEKLFF. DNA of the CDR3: TGTGCCAGCGCCAACAGCCTCAATGAAAAACTGTTTTTT.

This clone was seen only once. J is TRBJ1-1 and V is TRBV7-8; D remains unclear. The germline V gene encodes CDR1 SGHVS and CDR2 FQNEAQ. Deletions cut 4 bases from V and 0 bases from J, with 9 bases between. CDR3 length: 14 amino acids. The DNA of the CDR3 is TGTGCCAGCAGCTGGAAGAGGATGAACACTGAAGCTTTCTTT. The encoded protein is CASSWKRMNTEAFF.

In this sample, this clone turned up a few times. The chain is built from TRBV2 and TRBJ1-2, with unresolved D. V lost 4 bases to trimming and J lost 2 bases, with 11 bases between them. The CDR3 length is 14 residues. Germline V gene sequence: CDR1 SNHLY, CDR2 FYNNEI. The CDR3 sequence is CASSARVRNYGYTF. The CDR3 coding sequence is TGTGCCAGCAGTGCTCGAGTCAGAAACTATGGCTACACCTTC.

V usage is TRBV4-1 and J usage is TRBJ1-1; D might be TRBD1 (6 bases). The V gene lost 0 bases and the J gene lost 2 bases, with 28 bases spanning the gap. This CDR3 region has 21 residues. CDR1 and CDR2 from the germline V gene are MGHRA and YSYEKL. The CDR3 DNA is TGCGCCAGCAGCCAAGATCGAGGGACGGGGAGTTCGATGGGGACAAACACTGAAGCTTTCTTT. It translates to CASSQDRGTGSSMGTNTEAFF.

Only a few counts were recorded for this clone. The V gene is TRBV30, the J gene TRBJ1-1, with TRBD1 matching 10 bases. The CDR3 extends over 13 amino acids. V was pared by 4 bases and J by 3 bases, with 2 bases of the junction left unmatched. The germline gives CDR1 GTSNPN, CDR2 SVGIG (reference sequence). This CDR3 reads CAWKGTGDTEAFF. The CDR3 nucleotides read TGTGCCTGGAAAGGGACAGGGGACACTGAAGCTTTCTTT.

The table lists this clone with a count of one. The CDR3: CASRADRGSYNEQFF. The CDR3 DNA sequence: TGTGCCAGCAGAGCAGACAGGGGCTCCTACAATGAGCAGTTCTTC. The chain joins TRBV27 to TRBJ2-1; 8 nucleotides line up with TRBD1. The J segment lost 0 bases and the V segment lost 6 bases, leaving 4 bases of the junction unmatched. Germline CDR1 reads MNHEY; CDR2 reads SMNVEV (reference sequence). The CDR3 has 15 amino acids.

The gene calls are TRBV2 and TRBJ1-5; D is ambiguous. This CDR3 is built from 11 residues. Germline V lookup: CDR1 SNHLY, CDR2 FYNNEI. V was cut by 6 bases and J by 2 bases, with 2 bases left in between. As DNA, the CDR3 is TGTGCCAGCAGAGGCAATCAGCCCCAGCATTTT. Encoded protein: CASRGNQPQHF.

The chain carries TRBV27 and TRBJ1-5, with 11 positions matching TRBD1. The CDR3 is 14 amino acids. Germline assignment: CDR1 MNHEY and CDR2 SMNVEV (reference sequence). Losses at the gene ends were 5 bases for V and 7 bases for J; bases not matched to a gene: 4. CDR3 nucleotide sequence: TGTGCCAGCAGTCCGGACAGGGGGCCGCAGCCCCAGCATTTT. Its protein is CASSPDRGPQPQHF.

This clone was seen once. In DNA form, the CDR3 reads TGCAGCGTTGCGCAGGCGGGGGAGACCCAGTACTTC. This codes for CSVAQAGETQYF. The J gene is TRBJ2-5, the V gene TRBV29-1, with D tentatively TRBD2 (6 bases). Trimming left V 4 bases short and J 5 bases short, with 11 bases between. CDR1 and CDR2 from the germline V gene are SQVTM and ANQGSEA. The CDR3 is 12 amino acids.